This T cell receptor (beta chain) was profiled in a study of cytomegalovirus exposure and HLA in healthy donors. Whole-study results and caveats: Serostatus for CMV was the only available immune exposure information. An observed cluster of highly shared sequence variants was recorded as a likely sequencing artifact. Common viral pathogens seemed, in a later analysis, to connect with several of the most significant clusters.

PCR employed 60 Vbeta and 13 Jbeta primers. Data came from immunoSEQ multiplex PCR; TCRdb stores just in-frame clones and leaves some out. The sample contains nearly 110,000 clones, about 85% of which appear only once. About this clone itself: Antigen specificity is unknown.

Germline assignment: CDR1 KGHSH and CDR2 LQKENI. J gave up 5 bases and V 3 bases, and 10 bases lay outside the gene matches. This CDR3 has 15 amino acids. This sequence originates from a man aged 25-45 years in good health and CMV-seronegative. The chain uses TRBV18 and TRBJ2-7, with 7 bases that match TRBD2. Sequences were obtained from PBMCs. Here the CDR3 reads CASSPGLGPTHEQYF. The CDR3 region has the DNA TGTGCCAGCTCACCCGGACTAGGGCCGACTCACGAGCAGTACTTC.